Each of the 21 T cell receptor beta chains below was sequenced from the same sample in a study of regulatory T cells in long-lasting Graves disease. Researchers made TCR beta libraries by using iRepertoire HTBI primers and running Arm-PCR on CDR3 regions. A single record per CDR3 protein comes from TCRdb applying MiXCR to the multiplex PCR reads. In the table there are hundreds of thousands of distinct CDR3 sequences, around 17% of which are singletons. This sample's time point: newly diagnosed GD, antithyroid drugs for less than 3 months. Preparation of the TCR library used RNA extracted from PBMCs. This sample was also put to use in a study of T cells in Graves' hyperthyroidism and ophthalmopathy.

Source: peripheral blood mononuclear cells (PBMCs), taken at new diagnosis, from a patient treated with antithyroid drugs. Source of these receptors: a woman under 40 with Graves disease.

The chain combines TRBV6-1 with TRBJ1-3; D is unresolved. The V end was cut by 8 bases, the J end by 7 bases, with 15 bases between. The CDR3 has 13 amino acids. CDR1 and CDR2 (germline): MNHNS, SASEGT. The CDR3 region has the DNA TGTGCCAGCGGCGGGGAATCTTGGAACACCATATATTTT. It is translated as CASGGESWNTIYF.

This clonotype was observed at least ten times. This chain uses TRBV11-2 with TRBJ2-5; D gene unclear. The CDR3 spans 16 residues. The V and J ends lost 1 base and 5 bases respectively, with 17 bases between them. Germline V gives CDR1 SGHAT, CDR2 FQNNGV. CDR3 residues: CASSLALWAAEETQYF. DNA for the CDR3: TGTGCCAGCAGCTTAGCTTTGTGGGCGGCGGAGGAGACCCAGTACTTC.

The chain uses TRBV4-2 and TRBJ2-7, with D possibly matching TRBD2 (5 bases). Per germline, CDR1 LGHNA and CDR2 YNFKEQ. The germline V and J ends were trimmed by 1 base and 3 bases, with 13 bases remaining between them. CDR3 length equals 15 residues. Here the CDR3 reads CASSQVAPGGYEQYF. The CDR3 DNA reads TGTGCCAGCAGCCAAGTAGCTCCCGGAGGCTACGAGCAGTACTTC.

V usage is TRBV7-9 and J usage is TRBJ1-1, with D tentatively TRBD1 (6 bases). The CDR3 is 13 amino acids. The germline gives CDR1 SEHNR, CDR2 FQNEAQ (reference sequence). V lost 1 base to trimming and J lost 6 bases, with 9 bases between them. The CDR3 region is CASSLVGASEAFF. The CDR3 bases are TGTGCCAGCAGCTTAGTGGGGGCCTCTGAAGCTTTCTTT.

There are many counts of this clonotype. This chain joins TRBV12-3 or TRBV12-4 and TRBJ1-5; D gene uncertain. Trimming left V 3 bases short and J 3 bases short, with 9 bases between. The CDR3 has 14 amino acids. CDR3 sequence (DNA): TGTGCCAGCAGTTTTGTGCTCTCCAATCAGCCCCAGCATTTT. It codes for CASSFVLSNQPQHF.

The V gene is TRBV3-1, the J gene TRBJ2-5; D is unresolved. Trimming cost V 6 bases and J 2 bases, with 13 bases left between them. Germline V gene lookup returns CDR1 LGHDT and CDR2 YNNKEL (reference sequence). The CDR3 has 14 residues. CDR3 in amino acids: CASRPGQIQETQYF. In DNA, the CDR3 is TGTGCCAGCAGACCCGGGCAGATACAAGAGACCCAGTACTTC.

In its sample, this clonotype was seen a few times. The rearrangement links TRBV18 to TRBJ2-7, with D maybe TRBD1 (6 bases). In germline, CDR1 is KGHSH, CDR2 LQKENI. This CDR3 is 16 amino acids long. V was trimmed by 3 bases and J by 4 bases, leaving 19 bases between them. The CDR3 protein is CASSPLPQGRGYEQYF. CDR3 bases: TGTGCCAGCTCACCGCTTCCTCAGGGGCGCGGATACGAGCAGTACTTC.

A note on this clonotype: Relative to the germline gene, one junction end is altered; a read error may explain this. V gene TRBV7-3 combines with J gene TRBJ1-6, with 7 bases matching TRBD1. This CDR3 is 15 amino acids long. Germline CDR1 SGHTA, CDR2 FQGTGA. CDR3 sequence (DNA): TGCGCCAGCACCACAAGGGGGCGCCTCGCCTCACCCCTCCACTTT. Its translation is CASTTRGRLASPLHF.

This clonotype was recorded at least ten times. The CDR3: CASSDGGFLGTEAFF. DNA for the CDR3: TGTGCCAGCAGTGACGGGGGATTTTTGGGAACTGAAGCTTTCTTT. The chain couples TRBV6-1 to TRBJ1-1; a possible D gene is TRBD1 (5 bases). This CDR3 is 15 amino acids long. Looked up from germline, CDR1 is MNHNS and CDR2 is SASEGT. V gave up 3 bases and J gave up 5 bases, with 16 bases separating them.

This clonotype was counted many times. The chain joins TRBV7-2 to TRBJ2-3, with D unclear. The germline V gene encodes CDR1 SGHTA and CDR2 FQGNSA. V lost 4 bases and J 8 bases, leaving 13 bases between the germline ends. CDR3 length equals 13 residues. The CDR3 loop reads CASSYIGGGTQYF. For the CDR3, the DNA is TGTGCCAGCAGCTACATAGGCGGTGGTACGCAGTATTTT. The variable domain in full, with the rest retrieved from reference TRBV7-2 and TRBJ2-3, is GAGVSQSPSNKVTEKGKDVELRCDPISGHTALYWYRQSLGQGLEFLIYFQGNSAPDKSGLPSDRFSAERTGGSVSTLTIQRTQQEDSAVYLCASSYIGGGTQYFGPGTRLTVL.

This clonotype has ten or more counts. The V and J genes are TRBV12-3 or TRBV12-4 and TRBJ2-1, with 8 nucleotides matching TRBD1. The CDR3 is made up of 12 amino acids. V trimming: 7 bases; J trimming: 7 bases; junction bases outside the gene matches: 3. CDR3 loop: CASNRQGNEQFF. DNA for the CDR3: TGTGCCAGCAATCGACAGGGGAATGAGCAGTTCTTC.

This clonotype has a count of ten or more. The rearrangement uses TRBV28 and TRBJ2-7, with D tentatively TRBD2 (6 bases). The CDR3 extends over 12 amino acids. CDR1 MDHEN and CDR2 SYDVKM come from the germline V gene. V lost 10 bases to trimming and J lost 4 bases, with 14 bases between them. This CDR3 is CATRLGDYEQYF. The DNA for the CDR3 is TGTGCCACCAGACTAGGAGATTACGAGCAGTACTTC.

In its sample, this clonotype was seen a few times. CDR3 nucleotide sequence: TGTGCCACCAGCAAAGTACAGGGGGCACCCTACAATGAGCAGTTCTTC. This codes for CATSKVQGAPYNEQFF. The chain links TRBV24-1 to TRBJ2-1; 9 nucleotides align to TRBD1. Per the germline V gene, CDR1 is KGHDR and CDR2 is SFDVKD. The length of the CDR3 is 16 residues. With V trimmed by 7 bases and J by 2 bases, 8 bases remained unmatched.

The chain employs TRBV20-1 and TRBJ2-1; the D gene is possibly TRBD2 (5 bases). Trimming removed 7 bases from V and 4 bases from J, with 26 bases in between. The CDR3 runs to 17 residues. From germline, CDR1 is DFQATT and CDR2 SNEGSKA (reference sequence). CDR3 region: CSVSDSASKFSYNEQFF. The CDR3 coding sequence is TGCAGTGTTTCGGATAGCGCATCGAAGTTTTCATACAATGAGCAGTTCTTC.

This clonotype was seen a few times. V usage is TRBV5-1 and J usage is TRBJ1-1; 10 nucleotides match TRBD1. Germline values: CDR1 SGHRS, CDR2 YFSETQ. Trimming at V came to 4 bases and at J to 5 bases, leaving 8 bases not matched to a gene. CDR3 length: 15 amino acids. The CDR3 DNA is TGCGCCAGCAGCGGGACAGGGGTTTCGGGGACTGAAGCTTTCTTT. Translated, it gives CASSGTGVSGTEAFF.

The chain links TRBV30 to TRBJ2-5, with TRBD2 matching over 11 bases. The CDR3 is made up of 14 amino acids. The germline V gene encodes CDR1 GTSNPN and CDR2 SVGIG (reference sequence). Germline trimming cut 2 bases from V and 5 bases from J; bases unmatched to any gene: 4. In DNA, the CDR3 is TGTGCCTGGAGTCGGACTAGCGGGTCGGAGACCCAGTACTTC. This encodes CAWSRTSGSETQYF.

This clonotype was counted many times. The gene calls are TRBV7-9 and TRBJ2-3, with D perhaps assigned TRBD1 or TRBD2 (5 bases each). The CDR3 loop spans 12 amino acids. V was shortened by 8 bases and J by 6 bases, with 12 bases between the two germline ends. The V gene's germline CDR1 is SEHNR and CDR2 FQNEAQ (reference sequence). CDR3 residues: CASRDREDTQYF. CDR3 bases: TGTGCCAGCCGGGACCGCGAGGATACGCAGTATTTT.

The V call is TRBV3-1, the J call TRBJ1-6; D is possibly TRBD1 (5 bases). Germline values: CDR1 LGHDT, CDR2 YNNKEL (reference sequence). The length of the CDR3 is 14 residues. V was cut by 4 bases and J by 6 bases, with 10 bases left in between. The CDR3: CASSRRQTNSPLHF. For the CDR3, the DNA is TGTGCCAGCAGCCGTCGACAGACTAATTCACCCCTCCACTTT.

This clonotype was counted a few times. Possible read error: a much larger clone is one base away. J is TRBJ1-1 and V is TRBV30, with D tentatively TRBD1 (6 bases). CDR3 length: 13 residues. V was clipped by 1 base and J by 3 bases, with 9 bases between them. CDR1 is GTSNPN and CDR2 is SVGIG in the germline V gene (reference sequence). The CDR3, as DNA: TGTGCCTGGAGTGCAGGGGTAGACACTGAAGCTTTCTTT. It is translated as CAWSAGVDTEAFF. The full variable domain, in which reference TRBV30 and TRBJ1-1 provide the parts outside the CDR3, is SQTIHQWPATLVQPVGSPLSLECTVEGTSNPNLYWYRQAAGRGLQLLFYSVGIGQISSEVPQNLSASRPQDRQFILSSKKLLLSDSGFYLCAWSAGVDTEAFFGQGTRLTVV.

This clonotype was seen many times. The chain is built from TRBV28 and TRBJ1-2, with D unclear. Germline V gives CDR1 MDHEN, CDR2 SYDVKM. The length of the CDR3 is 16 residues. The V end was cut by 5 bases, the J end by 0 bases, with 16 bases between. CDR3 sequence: CASSPPPTYSNYGYTF. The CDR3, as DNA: TGTGCCAGCAGTCCCCCCCCCACGTACTCTAACTATGGCTACACCTTC.

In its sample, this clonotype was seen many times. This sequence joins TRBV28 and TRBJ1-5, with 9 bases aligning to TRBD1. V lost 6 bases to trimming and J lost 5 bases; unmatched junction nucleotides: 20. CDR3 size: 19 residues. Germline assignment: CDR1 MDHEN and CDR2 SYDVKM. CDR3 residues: CASSPLLRDREFGDQPQHF. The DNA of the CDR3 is TGTGCCAGCAGCCCCCTACTCCGGGACAGGGAATTCGGGGATCAGCCCCAGCATTTT.